The TCR beta chain under discussion was sequenced for a study of blood T cell repertoires in COVID-19. Study information: Donors in the United States, Italy and Spain gave samples during acute or convalescent COVID-19. In each case, the material was cDNA or gDNA derived from T cells, B-cell-depleted T cells, or PBMCs.

The length of the CDR3 is 15 residues. V dropped 4 bases and J dropped 4; count of bases not matched to a gene: 7. CDR1 is SGDLS, CDR2 YYNGEE, per germline. As processed by the authors: The assay estimated nucleated cells by amplifying reference gene primers. Some clones are missing from TCRdb's copy, which holds only in-frame ones; the method was immunoSEQ multiplex PCR. The V and J calls and the clone size are those of that table, but D and trimming were determined from the DNA. The top ten clones hold approximately 7.2% of a sample with some 300,000 clones, 70% to 90% of them seen once. The rearrangement links TRBV9 to TRBJ2-3; 9 bases are shared with TRBD2. Sample: peripheral blood. The TCR sequence derives from a woman in her twenties or thirties who had recovered from COVID-19. The CDR3 protein is CASSRSGGGADTQYF. For the CDR3, the DNA is TGTGCCAGCAGCCGGAGTGGCGGGGGGGCAGATACGCAGTATTTT. Variable domain in full (rest from reference TRBV9 and TRBJ2-3): DSGVTQTPKHLITATGQRVTLRCSPRSGDLSVYWYQQSLDQGLQFLIQYYNGEERAKGNILERFSAQQFPDLHSELNLSSLELGDSALYFCASSRSGGGADTQYFGPGTRLTVL.